This TCR beta chain stems from a study of cytomegalovirus exposure and HLA in healthy donors. Study-level results: Subsequent analysis of the 110 or so validation repertoires found a tendency for first-cohort TCR clusters to co-occur.

This table comes from immunoSEQ multiplex PCR, and its TCRdb copy is limited to in-frame clones, with some not included. The data show fewer than 70,000 clones, approximately 96% seen once. Trimming removed 4 bases from V and 7 bases from J; junction bases left unmatched: 8. CDR3 length: 15 residues. Germline lookup yields CDR1 WSHSY and CDR2 SAAADI. Donors were drawn from the roughly 120-subject validation cohort, separate from the roughly 700-subject first cohort. Remarks on this clone: The antigen is not known.

The genes are TRBV10-2 and TRBJ1-2; 11 bases are shared with TRBD1. The receptor's source is a young man in good health and CMV-seronegative. Sequencing was performed on PBMCs. This CDR3 reads CASSVTDRGHFGYTF. CDR3 sequence (DNA): TGCGCCAGCAGTGTGACGGACAGGGGGCATTTTGGCTACACCTTC.